The 20 T cell receptor beta chains in this list originate from one sample, sequenced in a study of shared clonotypes between healthy human individuals. Naivety among CD8 cells was defined by CD45RO negativity and positive CCR7 selection, thereby excluding terminally differentiated effector memory CD45RA+ cells. The repertoire was sequenced with immunoSEQ multiplex PCR; TCRdb's copy has only in-frame clones and lacks some. The repertoire holds around 620,000 clones, approximately 95% seen once, with 0.11% in the top ten. Specimen: naive CD8+ T cells sorted from blood. These TCRs come from a woman between 25 and 40 years old in good health.

The V call is TRBV29-1, the J call TRBJ2-2, with D perhaps matching TRBD1 (6 bases). The CDR3 is 14 amino acids. V lost 6 bases, J lost 0 bases, and 11 bases lay in between. In germline, CDR1 is SQVTM, CDR2 ANQGSEA. The CDR3 protein is CSVQDRANTGELFF. CDR3 nucleotides: TGCAGCGTCCAGGACAGAGCGAACACCGGGGAGCTGTTTTTT.

This chain connects TRBV7-8 to TRBJ2-7; D could derive from TRBD1 or TRBD2 (5 bases each). Between the trimmed V and J ends, which lost 0 bases and 7 bases, there was a span of 16 bases. Per germline, CDR1 SGHVS and CDR2 FQNEAQ. The CDR3 runs to 15 residues. This CDR3 is CASSLAGPLRREQYF. In DNA, the CDR3 is TGTGCCAGCAGCTTAGCGGGGCCGTTGCGGAGGGAGCAGTACTTC.

The chain employs TRBV6-5 and TRBJ2-2; possibly TRBD2 for D (5 bases). V was cut by 3 bases and J by 5 bases, with 7 bases left in between. The CDR3 covers 13 residues. Germline values: CDR1 MNHEY, CDR2 SVGAGI. The CDR3 sequence: CASSYAGTGELFF. Here the CDR3 DNA reads TGTGCCAGCAGTTATGCGGGTACCGGGGAGCTGTTTTTT.

The rearrangement uses TRBV14 and TRBJ1-5, with D tentatively TRBD1 (6 bases). CDR3 length: 19 amino acids. V lost 0 bases and J lost 0, with 18 bases in between. Looked up from germline, CDR1 is SGHDN and CDR2 is FVKESK. The chain's CDR3 is CASSQEAGDNKYSNQPQHF. In DNA form, the CDR3 reads TGTGCCAGCAGCCAAGAGGCAGGGGACAATAAATATAGCAATCAGCCCCAGCATTTT.

The rearrangement links TRBV5-4 to TRBJ2-1; TRBD1 might be the D (6 bases). The germline V gene encodes CDR1 SGHNT and CDR2 YYREEE (reference sequence). This CDR3 has 15 residues. Trimming left V 5 bases short and J 8 bases short, with 20 bases between. CDR3 coding DNA: TGTGCCAGCAGTTACCAGGGGTTAGGGTCGGATGAGCAGTTCTTC. It codes for CASSYQGLGSDEQFF.

The CDR3 sequence: CASMVIYEQYF. As DNA, the CDR3 is TGTGCCAGCATGGTAATTTACGAGCAGTACTTC. The chain has TRBV6-1 and TRBJ2-7, with D uncertain. V gave up 7 bases and J gave up 4 bases, with 8 bases separating them. There are 11 residues in the CDR3. Germline values: CDR1 MNHNS, CDR2 SASEGT.

The V call is TRBV11-2, the J call TRBJ1-1, with a weak D call TRBD1 (5 bases). The V gene lost 1 base and the J gene lost 10 bases, with 19 bases spanning the gap. CDR3 size: 15 residues. The germline V gene encodes CDR1 SGHAT and CDR2 FQNNGV. As DNA, the CDR3 is TGTGCCAGCAGCTTAGTTCGTCAGGGCTTGGGGAGAGCTTTCTTT. Translation gives CASSLVRQGLGRAFF.

The J gene is TRBJ1-5, the V gene TRBV6-6; D is unclear. This CDR3 is 13 amino acids long. Germline V lookup: CDR1 MNHNY, CDR2 SVGAGI (reference sequence). With 8 bases removed from V and 0 bases from J, the gap between germline ends came to 8 bases. The CDR3 here is CASGQYSNQPQHF. The CDR3 DNA sequence: TGTGCCAGCGGGCAGTATAGCAATCAGCCCCAGCATTTT.

The genes are TRBV2 and TRBJ2-7, with D possibly being TRBD1 (5 bases). Trimming cost V 2 bases and J 4 bases, with 6 bases left between them. This CDR3 contains 12 residues. Germline CDR1 reads SNHLY; CDR2 reads FYNNEI. For the CDR3, the DNA is TGTGCCAGCAGTGAATCAGGGTACGAGCAGTACTTC. Protein: CASSESGYEQYF.

The chain is built from TRBV27 and TRBJ2-1; no clear D gene. Trimming removed 3 bases at V and 5 bases at J, with 20 bases between. The CDR3 consists of 17 residues. Germline loops: CDR1 MNHEY, CDR2 SMNVEV (reference sequence). The CDR3 DNA reads as TGTGCCAGCAGTTTCTCCCCGCACAAAGAGACAAACAATGAGCAGTTCTTC. It is translated as CASSFSPHKETNNEQFF.

This CDR3 is CASSQGWEGDEQFF. CDR3 coding DNA: TGTGCCAGCAGCCAAGGCTGGGAGGGTGATGAGCAGTTCTTC. The chain employs TRBV4-2 and TRBJ2-1; 7 bases are shared with TRBD2. The CDR3 length is 14 residues. V was clipped by 1 base and J by 8 bases; unmatched bases: 5. Germline V lookup: CDR1 LGHNA, CDR2 YNFKEQ.

The chain joins TRBV4-1 to TRBJ2-4; 12 bases are shared with TRBD2. V was pared by 1 base and J by 3 bases, with 13 bases of the junction left unmatched. Germline V lookup: CDR1 MGHRA, CDR2 YSYEKL. The CDR3 has 20 residues. The CDR3 coding sequence is TGCGCCAGCAGCCAAGGGGTGCTAGCGGGAGGGCCTATAAACAAAAACATTCAGTACTTC. Translating it yields CASSQGVLAGGPINKNIQYF.

The chain is built from TRBV9 and TRBJ2-7; perhaps D is TRBD1 or TRBD2 (5 bases each). The CDR3 sequence is 15 residues long. CDR1 is SGDLS, CDR2 YYNGEE, per germline. V lost 3 bases and J lost 2, with 15 bases in between. The CDR3 reads CASSDGASPPYEQYF. The CDR3 nucleotides read TGTGCCAGCAGCGACGGGGCATCTCCCCCCTACGAGCAGTACTTC.

The CDR3 protein is CASSLAVLRTDEAFF. The CDR3 DNA follows: TGTGCCAGCAGCTTAGCTGTCCTCAGGACGGATGAAGCTTTCTTT. The chain combines TRBV7-2 with TRBJ1-1, with D unresolved. The V gene's germline CDR1 is SGHTA and CDR2 FQGNSA. The CDR3 is made up of 15 amino acids. V was clipped by 0 bases and J by 7 bases, with 15 bases between them.

The V and J genes are TRBV6-5 and TRBJ2-5; TRBD1 matches 10 bases. CDR3 length equals 15 residues. V gave up 4 bases and J gave up 2 bases; unmatched junction bases: 4. The germline CDR1 and CDR2 sequences are MNHEY and SVGAGI. The CDR3, as DNA: TGTGCCAGCAGTTGGGACAGGGGAGGACAAGAGACCCAGTACTTC. Translating gives CASSWDRGGQETQYF.

The rearrangement uses TRBV10-1 and TRBJ2-7; 7 bases are shared with TRBD2. The germline V gene has CDR1 WNHNN and CDR2 SYGVQD (reference sequence). V lost 11 bases, J lost 7 bases, and 17 bases stayed unmatched. This CDR3 spans 14 amino acids. Here the CDR3 DNA reads TGCGCCTCGAGGGCGGGAGTAACCGCGGGAGAGCAGTACTTC. It translates to CASRAGVTAGEQYF.

The V gene is TRBV4-1, the J gene TRBJ1-6; D unresolved. The CDR3 length is 15 residues. Trimming stripped 0 bases from V and 9 bases from J, with 12 bases between. Germline-derived CDR1 and CDR2 are MGHRA and YSYEKL. CDR3 sequence reads: CASSQDKGARSPLHF. Here the CDR3 DNA reads TGCGCCAGCAGCCAAGATAAGGGTGCACGTTCACCCCTCCACTTT.

The rearrangement links TRBV11-2 to TRBJ2-7; possibly TRBD1 for D (6 bases). V shed 5 bases and J shed 2 bases, with 19 bases lying between them. Germline CDR1 and CDR2: SGHAT and FQNNGV. CDR3 length: 16 amino acids. In nucleotides, the CDR3 is TGTGCCAGCAGCGCAACGGCAACAGGGATCGCCTACGAGCAGTACTTC. Its translation is CASSATATGIAYEQYF.

The V and J genes are TRBV28 and TRBJ2-3; D could derive from TRBD1 or TRBD2 (6 bases each). The CDR3 consists of 15 residues. Germline CDR1 is MDHEN and CDR2 is SYDVKM. V gave up 3 bases and J gave up 4 bases, with 14 bases separating them. The CDR3 protein is CASSFVGGSADTQYF. CDR3 nucleotides: TGTGCCAGCAGTTTTGTCGGGGGCTCGGCAGATACGCAGTATTTT.

The chain carries TRBV18 and TRBJ2-1; 7 nucleotides agree with TRBD1. V was clipped by 3 bases and J by 0 bases; unmatched bases: 5. The V gene's germline CDR1 is KGHSH and CDR2 LQKENI. The CDR3 covers 16 residues. The CDR3 loop reads CASSPQRDSSYNEQFF. In DNA form, the CDR3 reads TGTGCCAGCTCACCGCAGAGGGACAGCTCCTACAATGAGCAGTTCTTC.